This T cell receptor beta chain emerged from a study of blood T cell repertoires in COVID-19. Study in general: Sites in the United States, Italy and Spain provided acute and convalescent COVID-19 samples. Sources were T cells, B-cell-depleted T cells, or PBMCs; the material itself was cDNA or gDNA.

Assay used: immunoSEQ multiplex PCR; TCRdb lists only in-frame clones, some missing. The table records over 85,000 clones, 70% to 80% of them present only once. This clone came up a few times. Trimming at V came to 7 bases and at J to 5 bases, leaving 11 bases not matched to a gene. The CDR3 is made up of 14 amino acids. Germline V lookup: CDR1 SQVTM, CDR2 ANQGSEA. Sequencing was performed on peripheral blood. This clonotype originated in a man between 65 and 85 years old with acute or convalescent COVID-19. The genes are TRBV29-1 and TRBJ1-5; 7 bases map to TRBD1. The CDR3 spells CSAVGTDPYQPQHF. The CDR3 DNA reads TGCAGCGCCGTCGGGACAGACCCTTATCAGCCCCAGCATTTT.